The 15 T cell receptor beta chains below come from one sample, sequenced in a study of monozygotic twins with inflammatory bowel disease. TCRdb reanalyzed the 5' RACE reads and collapses them to one entry per CDR3 protein, without DNA. This sample contains nearly 450,000 distinct CDR3 sequences. The sequencing sample was made of blood. Every receptor here comes from a human donor with ulcerative colitis or Crohn's disease, or a healthy co-twin of an affected twin (not recorded which).

The chain uses TRBV7-2 and TRBJ2-2. The V gene's germline CDR1 is SGHTA and CDR2 FQGNSA. The CDR3 length is 15 residues. The CDR3: CASSLAFAATGELFF.

This chain links TRBV6-6 with TRBJ1-5; TCRdb returns TRBD1, unconfirmable since there is no DNA. From germline, CDR1 is MNHNY and CDR2 SVGAGI (reference sequence). CDR3 size: 14 residues. The CDR3 here is CASSNGGPNQPQHF.

The CDR3 here is CASSPLTVTENSPLHF. V gene TRBV18 combines with J gene TRBJ1-6; without DNA, the TCRdb call of TRBD1 cannot be checked. The germline gives CDR1 KGHSH, CDR2 LQKENI. The CDR3 consists of 16 residues.

This chain connects TRBV5-6 to TRBJ2-1; TCRdb names TRBD1, which stays unverified in the absence of DNA. The CDR3 contains 13 residues. Germline-derived CDR1 and CDR2 are SGHDT and YYEEEE. CDR3 sequence reads: CASSFDRGNEQFF. Filled out from reference TRBV5-6 and TRBJ2-1, the complete variable domain reads DAGVTQSPTHLIKTRGQQVTLRCSPKSGHDTVSWYQQALGQGPQFIFQYYEEEERQRGNFPDRFSGHQFPNYSSELNVNALLLGDSALYLCASSFDRGNEQFFGPGTRLTVL.

The CDR3 loop reads CSRTSGSLGNEQFF. The chain joins TRBV20-1 to TRBJ2-1; there is no DNA to check the TCRdb D call of TRBD2. In germline, CDR1 is DFQATT, CDR2 SNEGSKA (reference sequence). The CDR3 consists of 14 residues.

The chain recombines TRBV10-3 with TRBJ1-3; TCRdb outputs TRBD1, but without DNA this stays unchecked. CDR3 length equals 15 residues. Germline CDR1 ENHRY, CDR2 SYGVKD. CDR3: CAISSQGITGNTIYF.

V gene TRBV28 combines with J gene TRBJ2-4; TCRdb's D gene call, TRBD1, goes unchecked for lack of DNA. This CDR3 has 14 amino acids. The V gene's germline CDR1 is MDHEN and CDR2 SYDVKM. The CDR3: CASSFWGRKNIQYF. Filled out from reference TRBV28 and TRBJ2-4, the complete variable domain reads DVKVTQSSRYLVKRTGEKVFLECVQDMDHENMFWYRQDPGLGLRLIYFSYDVKMKEKGDIPEGYSVSREKKERFSLILESASTNQTSMYLCASSFWGRKNIQYFGAGTRLSVL.

The chain combines TRBV12-3 or TRBV12-4 with TRBJ2-1. The CDR3 sequence is 14 residues long. The CDR3 loop reads CASRMESSYNEQFF.

V gene TRBV7-3 combines with J gene TRBJ2-4; with no DNA, the TCRdb D assignment of TRBD1 cannot be verified. This CDR3 spans 17 amino acids. Germline values: CDR1 SGHTA, CDR2 FQGTGA. The chain's CDR3 is CASSRNPQGVGKNIQYF.

The chain joins TRBV5-1 to TRBJ1-4; the D call of TRBD1 rests on TCRdb alone, since no DNA is present to check it. Germline CDR1 SGHRS, CDR2 YFSETQ. The CDR3 is 15 residues long. CDR3 region: CASSLAGTVPEKLFF.

The chain joins TRBV20-1 to TRBJ1-6. Germline CDR1 is DFQATT and CDR2 is SNEGSKA (reference sequence). The CDR3 has 14 amino acids. The CDR3 here is CSARGDSGNSPLHF.

The chain carries TRBV3-1 and TRBJ2-1; TCRdb's D gene call, TRBD2, goes unchecked for lack of DNA. The CDR3 sequence is 20 residues long. CDR1 and CDR2 from the germline V gene are LGHDT and YNNKEL (reference sequence). The CDR3: CASSPRLAGGPRTMYNEQFF.

The rearrangement links TRBV6-1 to TRBJ2-7; TCRdb gives TRBD2 as the D gene, but with no DNA this cannot be confirmed. Germline V gives CDR1 MNHNS, CDR2 SASEGT. The CDR3 runs 15 residues. CDR3 amino acids: CASRREREKSYEQYF.

CDR3 in amino acids: CASNTPDRVYGYTF. J is TRBJ1-2 and V is TRBV6-1; TCRdb names TRBD1, which stays unverified in the absence of DNA. Germline lookup yields CDR1 MNHNS and CDR2 SASEGT. The CDR3 length is 14 residues.

The V call is TRBV9, the J call TRBJ2-7; checking the TCRdb D call of TRBD1 is not possible without DNA. The CDR3 runs to 14 residues. CDR1 is SGDLS, CDR2 YYNGEE, per germline. The CDR3 sequence is CASSTTGLPGEQYF.